This T cell receptor (beta chain) is drawn from a study of T cell responses to AZD1222 COVID-19 vaccine. The overall study: Combined were second doses at about 4 or about 12 weeks.

Overall study findings and caveats: Most donors were white British and more were female, and clonal diversity was possibly underestimated. Spike-specific TCR breadth and depth both grew after two AZD1222 doses.

Only in-frame clones appear in the TCRdb table, and some are missing; sequencing was by immunoSEQ multiplex PCR. Of 75,000 to 100,000 clones in the sample, around 89% were seen once. Looked up from germline, CDR1 is MNHEY and CDR2 is SMNVEV (reference sequence). CDR3 length: 16 amino acids. Trimming pared 2 bases from V and 10 bases from J, leaving 18 bases between. About this clone: Its antigen remains unknown.

The J gene is TRBJ1-6, the V gene TRBV27, with a weak D call TRBD1 (6 bases). The sequence was obtained from an adult in good health. This specimen was peripheral blood, taken on day 0 of AZD1222 vaccination. CDR3 region: CASSLNSNRALSPLHF. DNA for the CDR3: TGTGCCAGCAGTTTAAATTCGAACAGGGCCCTATCACCCCTCCACTTT.